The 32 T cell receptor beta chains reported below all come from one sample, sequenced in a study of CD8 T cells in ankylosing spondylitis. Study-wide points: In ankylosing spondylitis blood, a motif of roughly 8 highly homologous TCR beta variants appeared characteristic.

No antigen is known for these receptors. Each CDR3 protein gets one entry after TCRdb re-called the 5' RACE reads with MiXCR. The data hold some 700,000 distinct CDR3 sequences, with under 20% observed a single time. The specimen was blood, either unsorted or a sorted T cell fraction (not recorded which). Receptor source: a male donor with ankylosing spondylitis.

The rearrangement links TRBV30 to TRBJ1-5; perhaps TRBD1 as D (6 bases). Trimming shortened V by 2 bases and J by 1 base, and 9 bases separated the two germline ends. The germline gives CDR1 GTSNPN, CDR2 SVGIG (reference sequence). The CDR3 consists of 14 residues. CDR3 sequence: CAWSFQGSNQPQHF. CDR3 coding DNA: TGTGCCTGGAGTTTTCAGGGGAGCAATCAGCCCCAGCATTTT. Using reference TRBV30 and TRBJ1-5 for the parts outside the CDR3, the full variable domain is SQTIHQWPATLVQPVGSPLSLECTVEGTSNPNLYWYRQAAGRGLQLLFYSVGIGQISSEVPQNLSASRPQDRQFILSSKKLLLSDSGFYLCAWSFQGSNQPQHFGDGTRLSIL.

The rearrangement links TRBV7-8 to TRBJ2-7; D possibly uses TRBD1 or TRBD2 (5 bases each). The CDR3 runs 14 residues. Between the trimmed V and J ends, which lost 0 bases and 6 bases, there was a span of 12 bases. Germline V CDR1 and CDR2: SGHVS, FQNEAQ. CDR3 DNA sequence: TGTGCCAGCAGCTTAGCCCCATTGGGGGTCGAGCAGTACTTC. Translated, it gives CASSLAPLGVEQYF.

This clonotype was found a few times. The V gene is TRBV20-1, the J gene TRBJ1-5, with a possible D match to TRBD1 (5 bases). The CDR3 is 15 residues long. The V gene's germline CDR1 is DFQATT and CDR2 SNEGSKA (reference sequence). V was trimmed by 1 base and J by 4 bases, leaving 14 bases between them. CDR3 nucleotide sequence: TGCAGTGCTAGAGCCCCGGGACGGACTAATCAGCCCCAGCATTTT. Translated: CSARAPGRTNQPQHF.

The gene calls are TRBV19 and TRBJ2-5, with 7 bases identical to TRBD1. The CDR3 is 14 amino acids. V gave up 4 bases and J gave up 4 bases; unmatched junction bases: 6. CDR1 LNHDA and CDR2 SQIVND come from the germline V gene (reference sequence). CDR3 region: CASSTDRQGETQYF. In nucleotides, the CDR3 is TGTGCCAGTAGTACGGACCGACAGGGAGAGACCCAGTACTTC.

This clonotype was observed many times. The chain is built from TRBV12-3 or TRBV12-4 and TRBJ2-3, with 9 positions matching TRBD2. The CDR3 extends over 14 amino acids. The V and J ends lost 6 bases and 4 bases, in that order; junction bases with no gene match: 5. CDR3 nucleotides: TGTGCCAGCAGCAGCGGGAGGAAGTCAGATACGCAGTATTTT. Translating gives CASSSGRKSDTQYF.

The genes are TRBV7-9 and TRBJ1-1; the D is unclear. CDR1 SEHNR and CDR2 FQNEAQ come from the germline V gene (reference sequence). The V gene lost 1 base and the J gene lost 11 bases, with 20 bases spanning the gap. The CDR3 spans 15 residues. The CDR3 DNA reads TGTGCCAGCAGCTTAGTGGCGTTCTCGGCTTCGGGCGCTTTCTTT. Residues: CASSLVAFSASGAFF.

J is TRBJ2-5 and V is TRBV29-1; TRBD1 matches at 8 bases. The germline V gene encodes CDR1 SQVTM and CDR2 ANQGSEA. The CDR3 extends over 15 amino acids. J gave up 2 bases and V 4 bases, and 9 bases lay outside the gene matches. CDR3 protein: CSVAPRGLGQETQYF. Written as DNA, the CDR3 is TGCAGCGTTGCGCCCAGGGGGCTGGGACAAGAGACCCAGTACTTC.

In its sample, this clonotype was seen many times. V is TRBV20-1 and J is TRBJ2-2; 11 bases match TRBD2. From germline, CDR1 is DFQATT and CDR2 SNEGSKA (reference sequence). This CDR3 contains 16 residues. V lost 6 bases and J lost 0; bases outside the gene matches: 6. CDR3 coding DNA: TGCAGTGCCATAGCGGGAGGGAATGCGAACACCGGGGAGCTGTTTTTT. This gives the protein CSAIAGGNANTGELFF.

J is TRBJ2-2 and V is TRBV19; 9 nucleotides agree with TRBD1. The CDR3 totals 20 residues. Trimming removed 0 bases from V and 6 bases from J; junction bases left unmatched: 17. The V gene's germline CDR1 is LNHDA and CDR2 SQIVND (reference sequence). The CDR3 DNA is TGTGCCAGTAGTATAGAAGCTCGGGACAGGGAGGAGTATTTCGCCGGGGAGCTGTTTTTT. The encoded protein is CASSIEARDREEYFAGELFF.

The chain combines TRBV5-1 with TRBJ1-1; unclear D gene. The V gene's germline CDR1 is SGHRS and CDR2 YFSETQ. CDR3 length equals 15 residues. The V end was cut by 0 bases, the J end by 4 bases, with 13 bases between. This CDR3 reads CASSLDGSAGTEAFF. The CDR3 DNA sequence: TGCGCCAGCAGCTTGGATGGCAGCGCGGGCACTGAAGCTTTCTTT.

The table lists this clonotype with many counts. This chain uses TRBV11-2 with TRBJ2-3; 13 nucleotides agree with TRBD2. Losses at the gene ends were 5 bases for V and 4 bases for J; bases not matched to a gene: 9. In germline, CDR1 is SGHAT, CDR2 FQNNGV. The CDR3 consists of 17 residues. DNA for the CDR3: TGTGCCAGCAGCCCTTGGACTAGCGGGAGAAACGCAGATACGCAGTATTTT. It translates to CASSPWTSGRNADTQYF.

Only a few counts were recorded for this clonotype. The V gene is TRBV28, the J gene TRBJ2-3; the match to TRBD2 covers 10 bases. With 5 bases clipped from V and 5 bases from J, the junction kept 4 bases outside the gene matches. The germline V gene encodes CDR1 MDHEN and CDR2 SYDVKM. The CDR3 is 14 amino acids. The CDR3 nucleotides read TGTGCCAGCAGTACACGACTAGCGGGAGATACGCAGTATTTT. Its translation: CASSTRLAGDTQYF. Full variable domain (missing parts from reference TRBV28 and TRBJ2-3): DVKVTQSSRYLVKRTGEKVFLECVQDMDHENMFWYRQDPGLGLRLIYFSYDVKMKEKGDIPEGYSVSREKKERFSLILESASTNQTSMYLCASSTRLAGDTQYFGPGTRLTVL.

CDR3 coding DNA: TGTGCCAGCAGCCTCGGGACAGTAGAAGAGACCCAGTACTTC. Translation gives CASSLGTVEETQYF. V is TRBV5-6 and J is TRBJ2-5; 7 nucleotides align to TRBD1. V was clipped by 4 bases and J by 3 bases; unmatched bases: 6. The CDR3 contains 14 residues. Germline V gene lookup returns CDR1 SGHDT and CDR2 YYEEEE.

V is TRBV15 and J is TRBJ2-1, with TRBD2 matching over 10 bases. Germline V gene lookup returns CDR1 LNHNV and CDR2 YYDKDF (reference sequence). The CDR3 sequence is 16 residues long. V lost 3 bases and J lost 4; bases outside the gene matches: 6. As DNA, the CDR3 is TGTGCCACCAGCAGGACCGGGACTAGCGTTTACAATGAGCAGTTCTTC. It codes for CATSRTGTSVYNEQFF.

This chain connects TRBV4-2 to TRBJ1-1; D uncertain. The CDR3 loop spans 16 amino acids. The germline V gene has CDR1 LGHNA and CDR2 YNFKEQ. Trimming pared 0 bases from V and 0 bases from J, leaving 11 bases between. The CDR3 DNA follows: TGTGCCAGCAGCCAAGAGGTGGCAGGTTTGAACACTGAAGCTTTCTTT. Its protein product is CASSQEVAGLNTEAFF.

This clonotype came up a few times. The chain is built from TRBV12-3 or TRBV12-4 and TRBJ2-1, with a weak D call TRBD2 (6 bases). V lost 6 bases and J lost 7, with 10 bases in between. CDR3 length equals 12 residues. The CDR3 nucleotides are TGTGCCAGCAGGGGGGACTTTAATGAGCAGTTCTTC. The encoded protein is CASRGDFNEQFF.

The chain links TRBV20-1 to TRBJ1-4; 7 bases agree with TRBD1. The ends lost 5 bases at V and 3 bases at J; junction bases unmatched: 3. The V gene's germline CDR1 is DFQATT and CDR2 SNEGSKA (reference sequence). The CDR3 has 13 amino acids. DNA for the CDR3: TGCAGTGCTCAAGGGGGCCCTAATGAAAAACTGTTTTTT. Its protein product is CSAQGGPNEKLFF.

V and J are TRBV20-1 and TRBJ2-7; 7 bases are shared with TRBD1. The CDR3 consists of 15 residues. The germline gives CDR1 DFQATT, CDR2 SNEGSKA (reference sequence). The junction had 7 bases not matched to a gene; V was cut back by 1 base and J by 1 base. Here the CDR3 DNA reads TGCAGTGCTAGAGGCCTAAGACAGGGTTCCTACGAGCAGTACTTC. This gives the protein CSARGLRQGSYEQYF.

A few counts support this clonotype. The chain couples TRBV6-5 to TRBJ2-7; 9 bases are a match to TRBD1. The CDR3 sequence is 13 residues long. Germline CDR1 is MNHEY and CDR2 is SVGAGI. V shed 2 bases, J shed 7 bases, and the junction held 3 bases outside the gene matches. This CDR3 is CASSYRDREEQYF. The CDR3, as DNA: TGTGCCAGCAGTTACAGGGACAGGGAGGAGCAGTACTTC.

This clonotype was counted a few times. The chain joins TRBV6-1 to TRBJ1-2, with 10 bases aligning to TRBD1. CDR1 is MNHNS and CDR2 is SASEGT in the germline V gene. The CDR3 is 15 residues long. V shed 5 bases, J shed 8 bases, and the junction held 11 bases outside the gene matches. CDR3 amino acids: CASSPRQGAQRGYTF. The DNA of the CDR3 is TGTGCCAGCAGTCCGCGACAGGGGGCGCAGAGAGGCTACACCTTC.

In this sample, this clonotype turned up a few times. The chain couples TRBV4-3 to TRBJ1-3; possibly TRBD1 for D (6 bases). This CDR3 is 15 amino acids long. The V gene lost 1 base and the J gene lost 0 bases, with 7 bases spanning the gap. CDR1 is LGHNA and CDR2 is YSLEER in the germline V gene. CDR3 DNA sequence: TGCGCCAGCAGCCAAGCCAGGGGCTCTGGAAACACCATATATTTT. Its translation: CASSQARGSGNTIYF.

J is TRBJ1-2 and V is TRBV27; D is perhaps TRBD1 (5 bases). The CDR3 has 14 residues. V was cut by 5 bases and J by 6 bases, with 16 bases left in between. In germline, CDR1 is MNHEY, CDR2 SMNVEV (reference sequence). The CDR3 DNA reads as TGTGCCAGCAGTCGACAGAACGGGTACGATGGCTACACCTTC. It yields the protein CASSRQNGYDGYTF.

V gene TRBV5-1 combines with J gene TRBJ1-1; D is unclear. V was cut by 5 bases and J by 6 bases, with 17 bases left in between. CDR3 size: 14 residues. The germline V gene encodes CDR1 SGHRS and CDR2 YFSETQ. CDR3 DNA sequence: TGCGCCAGCAGTCGGGATCTCCTAGACCCTGAAGCTTTCTTT. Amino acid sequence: CASSRDLLDPEAFF.

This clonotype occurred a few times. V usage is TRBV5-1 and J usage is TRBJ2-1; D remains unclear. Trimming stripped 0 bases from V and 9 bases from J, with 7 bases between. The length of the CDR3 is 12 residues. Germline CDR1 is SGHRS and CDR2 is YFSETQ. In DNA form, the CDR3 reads TGCGCCAGCAGCTTGGTGTCACGTGAGCAGTTCTTC. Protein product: CASSLVSREQFF.

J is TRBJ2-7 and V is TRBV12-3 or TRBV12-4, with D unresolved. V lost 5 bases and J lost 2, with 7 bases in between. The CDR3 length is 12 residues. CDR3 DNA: TGTGCCAGCAGTCCGGACGCCTACGAGCAGTACTTC. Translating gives CASSPDAYEQYF.

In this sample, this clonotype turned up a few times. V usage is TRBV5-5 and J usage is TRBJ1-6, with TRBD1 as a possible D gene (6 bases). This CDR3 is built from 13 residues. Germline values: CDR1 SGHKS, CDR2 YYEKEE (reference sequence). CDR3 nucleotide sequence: TGTGGGACAGCTTCGGACCCATCTTCACCCCTCCACTTT. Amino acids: CGTASDPSSPLHF.

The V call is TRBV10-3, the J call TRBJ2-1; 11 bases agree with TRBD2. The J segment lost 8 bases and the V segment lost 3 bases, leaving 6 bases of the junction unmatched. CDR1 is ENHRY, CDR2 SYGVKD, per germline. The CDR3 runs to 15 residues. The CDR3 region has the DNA TGTGCCATCAGTGAATTGCCTAGCGGGAGGTATGAGCAGTTCTTC. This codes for CAISELPSGRYEQFF.

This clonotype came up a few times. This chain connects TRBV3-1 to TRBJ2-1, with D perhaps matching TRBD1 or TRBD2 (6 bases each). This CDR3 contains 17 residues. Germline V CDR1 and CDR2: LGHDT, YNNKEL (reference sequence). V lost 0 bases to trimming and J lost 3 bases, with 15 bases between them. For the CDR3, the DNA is TGTGCCAGCAGCCAAGAGTCGGGGGCCCCTAGCTACAATGAGCAGTTCTTC. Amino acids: CASSQESGAPSYNEQFF.

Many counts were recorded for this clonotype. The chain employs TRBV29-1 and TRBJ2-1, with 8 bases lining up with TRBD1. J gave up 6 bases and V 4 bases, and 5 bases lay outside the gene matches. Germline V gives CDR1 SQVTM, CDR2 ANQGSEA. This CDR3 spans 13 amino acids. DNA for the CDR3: TGCAGCGTTGGACAGGGGATTGGCAATGAGCAGTTCTTC. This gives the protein CSVGQGIGNEQFF.

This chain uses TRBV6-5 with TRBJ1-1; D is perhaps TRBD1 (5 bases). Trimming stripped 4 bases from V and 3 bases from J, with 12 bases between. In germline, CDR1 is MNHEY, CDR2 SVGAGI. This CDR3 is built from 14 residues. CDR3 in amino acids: CASSSGRGDTEAFF. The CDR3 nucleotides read TGTGCCAGCAGTTCCGGCCGGGGGGACACTGAAGCTTTCTTT.

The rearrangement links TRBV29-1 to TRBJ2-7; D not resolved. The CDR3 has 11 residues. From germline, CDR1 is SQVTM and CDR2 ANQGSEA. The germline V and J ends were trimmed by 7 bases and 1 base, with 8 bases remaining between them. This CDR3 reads CSAQFSYEQYF. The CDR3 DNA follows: TGCAGCGCGCAGTTTTCCTACGAGCAGTACTTC.

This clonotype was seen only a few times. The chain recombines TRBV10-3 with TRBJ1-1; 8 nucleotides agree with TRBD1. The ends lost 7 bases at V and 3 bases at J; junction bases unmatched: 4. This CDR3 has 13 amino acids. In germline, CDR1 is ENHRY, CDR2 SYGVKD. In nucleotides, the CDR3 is TGTGCCATCAATGACAGGGGTTACACTGAAGCTTTCTTT. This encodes CAINDRGYTEAFF.